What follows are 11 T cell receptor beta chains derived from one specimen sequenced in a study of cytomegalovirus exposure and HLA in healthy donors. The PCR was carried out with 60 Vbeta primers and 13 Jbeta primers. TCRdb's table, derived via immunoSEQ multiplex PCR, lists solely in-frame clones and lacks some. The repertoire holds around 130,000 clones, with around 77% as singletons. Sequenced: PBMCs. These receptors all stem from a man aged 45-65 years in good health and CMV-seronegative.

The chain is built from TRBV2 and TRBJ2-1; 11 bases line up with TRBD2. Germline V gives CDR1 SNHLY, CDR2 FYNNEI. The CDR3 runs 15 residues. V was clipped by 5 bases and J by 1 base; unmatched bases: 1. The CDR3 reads CASSRLAGSYNEQFF. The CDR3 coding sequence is TGTGCCAGCAGTCGACTAGCGGGATCCTACAATGAGCAGTTCTTC.

CDR3 residues: CASSLGGTGRETQYF. The CDR3 DNA follows: TGTGCCAGCAGCTTAGGAGGGACAGGGAGAGAGACCCAGTACTTC. This chain uses TRBV11-2 with TRBJ2-5; 9 bases fit TRBD1. The V segment lost 1 base and the J segment 4 bases; nucleotides outside the gene matches: 4. Germline V lookup: CDR1 SGHAT, CDR2 FQNNGV. This CDR3 region has 15 residues.

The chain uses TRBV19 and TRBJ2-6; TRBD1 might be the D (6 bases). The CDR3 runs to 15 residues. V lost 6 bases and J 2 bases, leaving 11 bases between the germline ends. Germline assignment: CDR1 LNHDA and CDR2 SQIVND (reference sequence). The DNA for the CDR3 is TGTGCCAGTAGCCCGACAGGTACTGGGGCCAACGTCCTGACTTTC. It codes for CASSPTGTGANVLTF. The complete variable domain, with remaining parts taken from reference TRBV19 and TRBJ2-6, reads DGGITQSPKYLFRKEGQNVTLSCEQNLNHDAMYWYRQDPGQGLRLIYYSQIVNDFQKGDIAEGYSVSREKKESFPLTVTSAQKNPTAFYLCASSPTGTGANVLTFGAGSRLTVL.

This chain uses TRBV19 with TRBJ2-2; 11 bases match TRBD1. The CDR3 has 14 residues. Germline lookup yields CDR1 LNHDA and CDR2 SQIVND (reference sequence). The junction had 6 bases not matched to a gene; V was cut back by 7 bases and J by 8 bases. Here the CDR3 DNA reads TGTGCCAGTAACCCGGGACAGGGGGTTGGGGAGCTGTTTTTT. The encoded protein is CASNPGQGVGELFF.

The DNA of the CDR3 is TGTGCCAGCAGCACGAGCGGGTTTCCCTACAATGAGCAGTTCTTC. Amino acids: CASSTSGFPYNEQFF. The chain links TRBV9 to TRBJ2-1; tentative D call: TRBD2 (6 bases). CDR3 length: 15 residues. The germline V and J ends were trimmed by 4 bases and 2 bases, with 13 bases remaining between them. Germline V CDR1 and CDR2: SGDLS, YYNGEE.

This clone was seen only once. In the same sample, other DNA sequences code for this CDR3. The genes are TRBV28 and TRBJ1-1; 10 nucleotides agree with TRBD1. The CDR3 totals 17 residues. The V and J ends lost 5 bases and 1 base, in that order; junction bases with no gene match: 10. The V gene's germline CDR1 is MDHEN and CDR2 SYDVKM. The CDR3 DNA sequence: TGTGCCAGCAGTATCTCCGGGACAGGGGTAGAGAACACTGAAGCTTTCTTT. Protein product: CASSISGTGVENTEAFF.

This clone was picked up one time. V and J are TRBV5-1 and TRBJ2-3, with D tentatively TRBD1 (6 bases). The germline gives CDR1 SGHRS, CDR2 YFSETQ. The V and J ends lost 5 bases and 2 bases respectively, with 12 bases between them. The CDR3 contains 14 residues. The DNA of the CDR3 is TGCGCCAGCAGGCTGGACAGCCTCACAGATACGCAGTATTTT. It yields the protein CASRLDSLTDTQYF.

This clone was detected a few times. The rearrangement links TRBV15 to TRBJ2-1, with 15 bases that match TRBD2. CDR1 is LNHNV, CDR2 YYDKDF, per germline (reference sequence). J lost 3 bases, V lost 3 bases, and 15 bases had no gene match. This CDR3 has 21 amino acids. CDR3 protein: CATSRARAPGTSGRIYNEQFF. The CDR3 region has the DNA TGTGCCACCAGCAGGGCCCGGGCCCCGGGGACTAGCGGGAGGATCTACAATGAGCAGTTCTTC. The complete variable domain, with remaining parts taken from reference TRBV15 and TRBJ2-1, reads DAMVIQNPRYQVTQFGKPVTLSCSQTLNHNVMYWYQQKSSQAPKLLFHYYDKDFNNEADTPDNFQSRRPNTSFCFLDIRSPGLGDTAMYLCATSRARAPGTSGRIYNEQFFGPGTRLTVL.

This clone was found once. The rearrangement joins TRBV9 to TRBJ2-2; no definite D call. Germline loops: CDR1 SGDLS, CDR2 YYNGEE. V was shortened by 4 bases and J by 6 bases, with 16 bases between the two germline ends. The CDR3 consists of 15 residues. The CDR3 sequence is CASSPSPGMAGELFF. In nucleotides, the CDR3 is TGTGCCAGCAGCCCTTCCCCGGGTATGGCCGGGGAGCTGTTTTTT. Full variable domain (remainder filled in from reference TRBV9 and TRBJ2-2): DSGVTQTPKHLITATGQRVTLRCSPRSGDLSVYWYQQSLDQGLQFLIQYYNGEERAKGNILERFSAQQFPDLHSELNLSSLELGDSALYFCASSPSPGMAGELFFGEGSRLTVL.

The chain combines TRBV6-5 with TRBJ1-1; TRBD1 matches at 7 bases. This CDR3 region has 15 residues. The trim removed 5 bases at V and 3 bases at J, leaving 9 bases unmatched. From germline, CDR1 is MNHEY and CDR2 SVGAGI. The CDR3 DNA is TGTGCCAGCAGTCGTGACAGGGACTGGGACACTGAAGCTTTCTTT. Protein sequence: CASSRDRDWDTEAFF.

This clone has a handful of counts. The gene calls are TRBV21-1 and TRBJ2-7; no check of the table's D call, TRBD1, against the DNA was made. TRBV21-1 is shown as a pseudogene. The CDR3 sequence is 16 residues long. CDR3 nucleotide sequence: TGTGCCAGCAGCAAAGTGGGACAGACAATCTCCTACGAGCAGTACTTC. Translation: CASSKVGQTISYEQYF.